This T cell receptor beta chain was recovered during a study of graft-versus-host responses after intestinal transplantation. Overall study: Each patient got anti-thymocyte globulin induction, then tacrolimus and steroids for around three years.

This clone was detected once. Its antigen is unknown. The CDR3 extends over 16 amino acids. Germline CDR1 SNHLY, CDR2 FYNNEI. V was clipped by 5 bases and J by 6 bases; unmatched bases: 14. Findings and limits, study-wide: Across patients carrying graft-donor T cell macrochimerism, allografts held high graft-versus-host to host-versus-graft clonal ratios.

Repertoires were generated with immunoSEQ multiplex PCR, while TCRdb's copy carries only in-frame clones and drops some. The profile shows more than 100,000 clones, about 93% of them singletons. The receptor comes from a human donor who received an intestinal transplant. Material: unstimulated CD4+ T cells sorted from spleen or lymph node cells, obtained before intestinal transplant. The rearrangement uses TRBV2 and TRBJ2-5, with 8 bases matching TRBD2. The CDR3 DNA reads TGTGCCAGCAGTCCCTGGGGAGCGGGAGTGGGAAAGACCCAGTACTTC. It is translated as CASSPWGAGVGKTQYF.